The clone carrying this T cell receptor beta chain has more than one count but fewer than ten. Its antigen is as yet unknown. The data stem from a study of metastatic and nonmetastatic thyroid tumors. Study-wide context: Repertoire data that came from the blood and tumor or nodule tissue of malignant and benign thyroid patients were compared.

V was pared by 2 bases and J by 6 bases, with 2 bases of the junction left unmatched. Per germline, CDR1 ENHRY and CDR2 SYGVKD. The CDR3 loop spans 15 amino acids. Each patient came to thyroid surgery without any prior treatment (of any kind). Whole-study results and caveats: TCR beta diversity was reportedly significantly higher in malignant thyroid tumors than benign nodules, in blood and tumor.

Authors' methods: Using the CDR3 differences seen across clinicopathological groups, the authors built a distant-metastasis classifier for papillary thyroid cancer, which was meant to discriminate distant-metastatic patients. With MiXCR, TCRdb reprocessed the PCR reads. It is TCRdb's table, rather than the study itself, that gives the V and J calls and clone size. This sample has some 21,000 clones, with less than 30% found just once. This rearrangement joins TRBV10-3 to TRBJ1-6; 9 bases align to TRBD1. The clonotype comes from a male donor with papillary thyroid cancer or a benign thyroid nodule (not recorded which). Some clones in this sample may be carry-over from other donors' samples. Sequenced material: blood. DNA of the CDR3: TGTGCCATCAGTGAGGGGACAGGGACTAATTCACCCCTCCACTTT. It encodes CAISEGTGTNSPLHF.